A single T cell receptor beta chain is shown here with its context. As handled by the study authors: Researchers report that nucleated cell counts were estimated from reference gene primer amplification. Clones were read by immunoSEQ multiplex PCR, and TCRdb kept only the in-frame ones, dropping some. The V and J calls and clone size were taken over from that table, and D and trimming were inferred from the DNA. Of 100,000 to 150,000 clones in the sample, 55% to 75% were seen once. CDR3 size: 16 residues. Germline V lookup: CDR1 SGHRS, CDR2 YFSETQ. J lost 1 base, V lost 4 bases, and 8 bases had no gene match. The data belong to a study of blood T cell repertoires in COVID-19.

This sequence was found in a woman aged 70-85 years with acute or convalescent COVID-19. Sequenced: peripheral blood. The chain has TRBV5-1 and TRBJ2-5; 9 nucleotides align to TRBD1. CDR3 residues: CASSDPGQGGQETQYF. The CDR3 DNA reads as TGCGCCAGCAGCGACCCGGGACAGGGAGGCCAAGAGACCCAGTACTTC.